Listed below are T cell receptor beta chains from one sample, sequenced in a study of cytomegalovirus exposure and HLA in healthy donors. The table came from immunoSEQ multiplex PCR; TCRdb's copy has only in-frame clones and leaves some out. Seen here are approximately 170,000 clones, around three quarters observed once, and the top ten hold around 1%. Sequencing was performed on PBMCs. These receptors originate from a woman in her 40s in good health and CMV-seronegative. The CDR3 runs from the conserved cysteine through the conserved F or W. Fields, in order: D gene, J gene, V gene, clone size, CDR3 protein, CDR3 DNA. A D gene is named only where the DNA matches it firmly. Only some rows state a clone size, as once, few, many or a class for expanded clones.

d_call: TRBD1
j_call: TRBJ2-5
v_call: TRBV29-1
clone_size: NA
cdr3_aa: CSVGQGARETQYF
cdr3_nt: TGCAGCGTAGGACAGGGGGCGAGAGAGACCCAGTACTTC

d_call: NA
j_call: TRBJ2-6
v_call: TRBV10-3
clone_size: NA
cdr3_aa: CAISPGNLPGANVLTF
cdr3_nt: TGTGCCATCAGCCCAGGGAACCTCCCTGGGGCCAACGTCCTGACTTTC

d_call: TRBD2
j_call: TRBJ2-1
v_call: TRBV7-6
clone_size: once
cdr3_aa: CASSVGLSGAYNEQFF
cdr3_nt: TGTGCCAGCAGCGTCGGCCTTAGCGGGGCCTACAATGAGCAGTTCTTC

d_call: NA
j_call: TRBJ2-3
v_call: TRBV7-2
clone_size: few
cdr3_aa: CASSLRSGLSTDTQYF
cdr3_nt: TGTGCCAGCAGCTTAAGGTCAGGACTTAGCACAGATACGCAGTATTTT

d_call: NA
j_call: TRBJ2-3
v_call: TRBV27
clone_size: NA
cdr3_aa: CASSLKRTDTQYF
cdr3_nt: TGTGCCAGCAGTTTAAAGAGGACAGATACGCAGTATTTT

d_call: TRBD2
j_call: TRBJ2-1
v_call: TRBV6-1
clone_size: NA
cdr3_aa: CASSEVAGTNEQFF
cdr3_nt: TGTGCCAGCAGTGAAGTAGCGGGGACGAATGAGCAGTTCTTC

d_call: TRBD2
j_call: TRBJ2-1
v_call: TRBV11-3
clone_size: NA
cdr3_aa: CASSLETSGTYNEQFF
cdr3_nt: TGTGCCAGCAGCTTAGAGACTAGCGGGACCTACAATGAGCAGTTCTTC

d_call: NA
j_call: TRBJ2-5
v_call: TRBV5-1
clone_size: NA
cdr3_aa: CASSSQTGSGSTQYF
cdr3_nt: TGCGCCAGCAGCTCCCAGACCGGGAGTGGGTCGACCCAGTACTTC

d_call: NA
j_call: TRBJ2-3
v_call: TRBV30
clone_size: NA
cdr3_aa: CAWKAADTQYF
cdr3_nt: TGTGCCTGGAAAGCGGCAGATACGCAGTATTTT

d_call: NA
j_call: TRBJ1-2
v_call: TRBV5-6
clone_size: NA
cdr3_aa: CASSPSRGYGYTF
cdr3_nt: TGTGCCAGCAGCCCGAGCAGGGGCTATGGCTACACCTTC

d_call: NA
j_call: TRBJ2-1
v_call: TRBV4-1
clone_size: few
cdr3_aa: CASSQDRGSSYNEQFF
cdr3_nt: TGCGCCAGCAGCCAAGATCGGGGTAGCTCCTACAATGAGCAGTTCTTC

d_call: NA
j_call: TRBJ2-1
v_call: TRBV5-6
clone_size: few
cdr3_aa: CASSLRIYTGSYNEQFF
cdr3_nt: TGTGCCAGCAGCTTACGCATATACACAGGGTCCTACAATGAGCAGTTCTTC

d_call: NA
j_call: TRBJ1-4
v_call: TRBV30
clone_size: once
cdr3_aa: CAWSLLREKLFF
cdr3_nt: TGTGCCTGGAGCCTCCTACGGGAAAAACTGTTTTTT

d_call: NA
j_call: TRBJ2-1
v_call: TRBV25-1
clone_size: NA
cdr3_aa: CASRKMTDYNEQFF
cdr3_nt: TGTGCCAGCAGAAAAATGACAGATTACAATGAGCAGTTCTTC